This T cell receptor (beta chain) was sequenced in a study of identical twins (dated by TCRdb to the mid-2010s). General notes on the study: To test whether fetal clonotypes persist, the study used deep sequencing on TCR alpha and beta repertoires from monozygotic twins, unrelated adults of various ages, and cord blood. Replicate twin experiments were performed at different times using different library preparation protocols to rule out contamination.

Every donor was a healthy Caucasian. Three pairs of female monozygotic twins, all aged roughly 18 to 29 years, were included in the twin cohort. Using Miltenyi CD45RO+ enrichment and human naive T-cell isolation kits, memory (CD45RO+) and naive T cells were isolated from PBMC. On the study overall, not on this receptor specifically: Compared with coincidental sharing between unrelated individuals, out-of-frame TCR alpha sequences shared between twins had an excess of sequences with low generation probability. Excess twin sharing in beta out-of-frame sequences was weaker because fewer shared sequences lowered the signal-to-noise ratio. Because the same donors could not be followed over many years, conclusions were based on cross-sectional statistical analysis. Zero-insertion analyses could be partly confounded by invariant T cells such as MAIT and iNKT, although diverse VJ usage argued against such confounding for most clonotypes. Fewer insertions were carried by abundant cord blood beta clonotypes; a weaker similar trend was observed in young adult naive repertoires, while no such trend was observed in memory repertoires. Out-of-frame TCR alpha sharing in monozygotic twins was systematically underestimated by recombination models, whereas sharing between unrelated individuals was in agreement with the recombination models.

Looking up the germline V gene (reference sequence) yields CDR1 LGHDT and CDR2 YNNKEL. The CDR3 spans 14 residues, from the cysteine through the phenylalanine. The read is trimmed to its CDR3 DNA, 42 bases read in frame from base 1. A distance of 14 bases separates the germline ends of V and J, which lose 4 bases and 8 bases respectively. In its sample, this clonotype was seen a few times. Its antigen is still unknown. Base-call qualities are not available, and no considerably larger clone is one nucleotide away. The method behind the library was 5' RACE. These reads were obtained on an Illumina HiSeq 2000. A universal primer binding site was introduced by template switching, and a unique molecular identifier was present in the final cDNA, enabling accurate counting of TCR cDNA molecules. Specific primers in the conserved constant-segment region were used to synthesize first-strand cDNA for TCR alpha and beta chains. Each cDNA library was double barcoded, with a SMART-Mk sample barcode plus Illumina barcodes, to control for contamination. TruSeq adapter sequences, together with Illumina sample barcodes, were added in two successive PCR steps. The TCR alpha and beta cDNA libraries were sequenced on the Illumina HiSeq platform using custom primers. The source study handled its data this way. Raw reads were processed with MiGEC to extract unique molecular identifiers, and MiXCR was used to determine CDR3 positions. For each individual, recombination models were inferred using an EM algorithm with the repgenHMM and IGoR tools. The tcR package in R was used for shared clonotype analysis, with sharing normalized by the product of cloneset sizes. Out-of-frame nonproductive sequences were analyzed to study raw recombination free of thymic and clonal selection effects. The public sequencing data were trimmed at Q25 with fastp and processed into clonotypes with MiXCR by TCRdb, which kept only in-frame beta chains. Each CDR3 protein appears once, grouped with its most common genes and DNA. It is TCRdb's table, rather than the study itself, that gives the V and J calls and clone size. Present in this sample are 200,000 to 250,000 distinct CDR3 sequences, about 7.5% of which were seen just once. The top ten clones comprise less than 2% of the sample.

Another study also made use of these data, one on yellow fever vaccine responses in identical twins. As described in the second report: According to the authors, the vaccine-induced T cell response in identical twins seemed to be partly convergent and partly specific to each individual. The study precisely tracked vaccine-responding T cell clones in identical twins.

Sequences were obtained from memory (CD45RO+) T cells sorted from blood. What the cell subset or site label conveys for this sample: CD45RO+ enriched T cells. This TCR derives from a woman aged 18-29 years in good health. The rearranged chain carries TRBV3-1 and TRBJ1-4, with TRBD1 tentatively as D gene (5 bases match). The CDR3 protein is CASSLQGGSEKLFF. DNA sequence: TGTGCCAGCAGCCTCCAGGGAGGGAGCGAAAAACTGTTTTTT.